Following are 3 T cell receptor beta chains from one sample sequenced in a study of Ad26.COV2.S vaccination and SARS-CoV-2 variants. Assay: immunoSEQ multiplex PCR; the TCRdb copy retains only in-frame clones and omits some. Among about 390,000 clones, about nine tenths were seen once, and the ten largest hold approximately 3.7%. Treatment specified: roughly 18 received Ad26.COV2.S at low or high dose, single or two shots; about 5 received placebo; per-sample allocation not given. On day 63 after the first injection, vaccine and placebo recipients gave samples. Sequencing used peripheral blood, obtained in a trial of Ad26.COV2.S vaccine versus placebo. These receptors came from a person aged 18-60 years who received the Ad26.COV2.S COVID-19 vaccine or a placebo.

This chain uses TRBV2 with TRBJ1-1; weak D call: TRBD1 (5 bases). Trimming removed 8 bases from V and 1 base from J, with 11 bases in between. The germline V gene encodes CDR1 SNHLY and CDR2 FYNNEI. This CDR3 comprises 13 residues. The CDR3 nucleotides read TGTGCCAGCTGGGTCACAGGGAACACTGAAGCTTTCTTT. Amino acids: CASWVTGNTEAFF.

This clone was detected only a few times. The rearrangement uses TRBV9 and TRBJ1-6, with D possibly matching TRBD1 (5 bases). V was clipped by 0 bases and J by 8 bases, with 9 bases between them. Germline V gives CDR1 SGDLS, CDR2 YYNGEE. The CDR3 length is 14 residues. The CDR3 protein is CASSVAGRHSPLHF. CDR3 DNA: TGTGCCAGCAGCGTAGCAGGGCGGCATTCACCCCTCCACTTT.

J is TRBJ2-1 and V is TRBV7-9; D might be TRBD1 (5 bases). V gave up 4 bases and J gave up 9 bases, with 16 bases separating them. The CDR3 sequence is 14 residues long. Per germline, CDR1 SEHNR and CDR2 FQNEAQ (reference sequence). CDR3 protein: CASSYTGEIGEQFF. The CDR3 region has the DNA TGTGCCAGCAGCTACACAGGCGAGATCGGTGAGCAGTTCTTC. Filled out from reference TRBV7-9 and TRBJ2-1, the complete variable domain reads DTGVSQNPRHKITKRGQNVTFRCDPISEHNRLYWYRQTLGQGPEFLTYFQNEAQLEKSRLLSDRFSAERPKGSFSTLEIQRTEQGDSAMYLCASSYTGEIGEQFFGPGTRLTVL.